The following is a T cell receptor (beta chain) sequence with its context. Antigen unknown. This may stem from a read error, because a much larger clone lies one nucleotide away. The length of the CDR3 is 10 residues. Germline V gene sequence: CDR1 DFQATT, CDR2 SNEGSKA (reference sequence). The iRepertoire nested amplicon-rescue multiplex PCR amplified TCR alpha and beta CDR3s from RNA. TCRdb re-called the multiplex PCR reads with MiXCR, one entry per CDR3 protein. The sample holds around 390,000 distinct CDR3 sequences, roughly two fifths seen once. The data were obtained in a study of glioma-infiltrating T cells. Study-level points and caveats: A blood CDR3 motif signature was depleted in highly divergent patients.

This chain joins TRBV20-1 and TRBJ1-1; D is unresolved. The sequencing input was glioma tissue, nonneoplastic brain tissue, or PBMCs (not recorded which). The clonotype comes from a human donor with low-grade glioma or glioblastoma, undergoing nonglioma brain surgery, or in good health (not recorded which). CDR3 coding DNA: TGCAGTGCGGGTCACACTGAAGATTTCTTT. Amino acids: CSAGHTEDFF.